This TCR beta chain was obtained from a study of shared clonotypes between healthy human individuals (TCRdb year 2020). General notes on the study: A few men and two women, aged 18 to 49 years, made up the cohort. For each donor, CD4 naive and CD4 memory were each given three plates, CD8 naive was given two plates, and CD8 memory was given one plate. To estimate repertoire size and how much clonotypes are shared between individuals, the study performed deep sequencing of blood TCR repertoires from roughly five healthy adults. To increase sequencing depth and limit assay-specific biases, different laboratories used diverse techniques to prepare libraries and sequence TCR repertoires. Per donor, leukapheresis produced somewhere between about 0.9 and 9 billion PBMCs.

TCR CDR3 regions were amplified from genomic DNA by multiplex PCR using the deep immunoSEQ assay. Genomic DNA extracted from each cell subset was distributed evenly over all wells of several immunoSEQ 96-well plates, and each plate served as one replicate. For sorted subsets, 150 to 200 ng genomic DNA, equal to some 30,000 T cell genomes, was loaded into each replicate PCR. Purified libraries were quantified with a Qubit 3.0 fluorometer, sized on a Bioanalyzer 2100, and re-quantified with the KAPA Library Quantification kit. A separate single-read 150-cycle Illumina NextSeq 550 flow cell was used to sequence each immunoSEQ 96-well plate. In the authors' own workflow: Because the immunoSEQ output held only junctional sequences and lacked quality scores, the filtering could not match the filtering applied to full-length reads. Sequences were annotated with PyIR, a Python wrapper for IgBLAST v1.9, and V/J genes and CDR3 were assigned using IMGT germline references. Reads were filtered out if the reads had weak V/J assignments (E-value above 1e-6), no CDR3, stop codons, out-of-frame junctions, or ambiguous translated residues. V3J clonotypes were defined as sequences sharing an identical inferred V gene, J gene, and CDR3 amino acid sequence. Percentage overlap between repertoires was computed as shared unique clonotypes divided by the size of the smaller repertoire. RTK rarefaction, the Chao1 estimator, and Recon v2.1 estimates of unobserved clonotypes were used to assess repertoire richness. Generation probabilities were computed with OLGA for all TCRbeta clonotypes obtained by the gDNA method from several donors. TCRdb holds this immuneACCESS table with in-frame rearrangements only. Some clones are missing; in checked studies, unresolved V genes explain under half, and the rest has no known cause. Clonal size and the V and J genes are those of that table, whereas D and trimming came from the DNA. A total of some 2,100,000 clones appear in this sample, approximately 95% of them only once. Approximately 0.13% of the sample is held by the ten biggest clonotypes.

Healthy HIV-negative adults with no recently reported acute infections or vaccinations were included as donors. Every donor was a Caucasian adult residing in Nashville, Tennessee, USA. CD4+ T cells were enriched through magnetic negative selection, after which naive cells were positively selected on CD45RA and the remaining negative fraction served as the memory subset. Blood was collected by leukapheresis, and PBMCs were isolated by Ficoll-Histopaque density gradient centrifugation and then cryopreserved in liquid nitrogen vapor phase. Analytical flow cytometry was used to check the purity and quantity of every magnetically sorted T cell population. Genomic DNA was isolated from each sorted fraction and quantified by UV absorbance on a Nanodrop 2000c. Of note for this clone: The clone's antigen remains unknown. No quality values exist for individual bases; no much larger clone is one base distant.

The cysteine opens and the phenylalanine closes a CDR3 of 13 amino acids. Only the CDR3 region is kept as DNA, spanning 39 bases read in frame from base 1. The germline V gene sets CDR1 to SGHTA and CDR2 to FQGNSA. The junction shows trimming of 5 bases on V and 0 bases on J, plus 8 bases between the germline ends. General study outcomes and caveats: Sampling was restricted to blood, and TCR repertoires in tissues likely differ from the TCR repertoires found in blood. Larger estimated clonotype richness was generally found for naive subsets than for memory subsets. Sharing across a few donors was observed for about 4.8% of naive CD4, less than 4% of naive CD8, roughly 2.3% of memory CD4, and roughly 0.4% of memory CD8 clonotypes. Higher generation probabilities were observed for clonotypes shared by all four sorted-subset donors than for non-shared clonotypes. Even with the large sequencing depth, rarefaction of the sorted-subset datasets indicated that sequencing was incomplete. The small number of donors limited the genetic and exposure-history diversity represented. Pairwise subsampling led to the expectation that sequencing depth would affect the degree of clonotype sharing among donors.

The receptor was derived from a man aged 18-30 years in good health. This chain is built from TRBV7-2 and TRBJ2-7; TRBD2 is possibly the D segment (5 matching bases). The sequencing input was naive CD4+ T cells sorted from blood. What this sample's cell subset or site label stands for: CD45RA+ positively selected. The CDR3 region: CASSTRDSYEQYF. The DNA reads TGTGCCAGCAGCACCCGGGACTCCTACGAGCAGTACTTC.